Sequencing of this TCR beta chain was carried out in a study of T cells in Graves' hyperthyroidism and ophthalmopathy. V was pared by 4 bases and J by 4 bases, with 16 bases between. The CDR3 spans 16 residues. CDR1 is LNHDA, CDR2 SQIVND, per germline (reference sequence). This clonotype was counted only a few times. There were TCR beta CDR3 regions amplified from RNA transcripts. A set of HTBI primers served as the primers for a first-round RT-PCR of the TCR CDR3. Via MiXCR, TCRdb re-called the multiplex PCR reads, giving one row per CDR3 protein. In the table there are over 350,000 distinct CDR3 sequences, around 15% of which are singletons.

Sequencing was done on a sample of blood. The sequence came from a man aged 45 to 65 with Graves' ophthalmopathy. V gene TRBV19 combines with J gene TRBJ1-4; no clear D gene. Here the CDR3 reads CASSTDSGGGNEKLFF. CDR3 coding DNA: TGTGCCAGTAGTACCGACTCGGGCGGTGGTAATGAAAAACTGTTTTTT.